What follows describes a single T cell receptor (beta chain). TCRdb re-called the RT-PCR reads through MiXCR, storing one row per CDR3 protein. The sample yields 650,000 to 800,000 distinct CDR3 sequences, 14% seen once. The CDR3 sequence is 13 residues long. V was pared by 1 base and J by 12 bases, with 12 bases between. CDR1 is KGHDR, CDR2 SFDVKD, per germline. The receptor's source is a female donor in good health, serving as a healthy control. V usage is TRBV24-1 and J usage is TRBJ2-1; D may be TRBD1 or TRBD2 (5 bases each). Material for sequencing was memory CD4+ T cells from blood. This chain's CDR3 is CATSDFVAGRQFF. The CDR3 DNA follows: TGTGCCACCAGTGATTTTGTGGCAGGGAGGCAGTTCTTC.